The 14 T cell receptor beta chains presented below share a single source sample, sequenced in a study of cytomegalovirus exposure and HLA in healthy donors. Primers included in the PCR were 60 Vbeta and 13 Jbeta primers. TCRdb keeps only in-frame clones here, not all; method: immunoSEQ multiplex PCR. The repertoire includes approximately 140,000 clones, around four fifths of them detected once, and over 4.5% sits in the top ten. The sample comprised PBMCs. All receptors come from a woman in her thirties or forties in good health and CMV-seropositive.

J is TRBJ1-1 and V is TRBV11-2; perhaps TRBD1 as D (5 bases). The CDR3 spans 17 residues. Trimming removed 4 bases at V and 4 bases at J, with 22 bases between. Germline V lookup: CDR1 SGHAT, CDR2 FQNNGV. CDR3 in DNA: TGTGCCAGCAGCTCGGCGCGGAGTAACAGGCTGAGCACTGAAGCTTTCTTT. Its protein is CASSSARSNRLSTEAFF.

The chain combines TRBV7-9 with TRBJ1-2; 9 positions agree with TRBD1. CDR3 size: 16 residues. V trimming: 0 bases; J trimming: 4 bases; junction bases outside the gene matches: 6. Germline CDR1 SEHNR, CDR2 FQNEAQ (reference sequence). The CDR3 region has the DNA TGTGCCAGCAGCTTAGCGGACAGGGGCGCCTCCTATGGCTACACCTTC. This codes for CASSLADRGASYGYTF.

The genes are TRBV30 and TRBJ2-1, with 8 bases that match TRBD2. The CDR3 is 14 residues long. With 0 bases clipped from V and 6 bases from J, the junction kept 4 bases outside the gene matches. Per the germline V gene, CDR1 is GTSNPN and CDR2 is SVGIG (reference sequence). CDR3 in DNA: TGTGCCTGGAGTGTTGGACTAGCTTCCAATGAGCAGTTCTTC. Encoded protein: CAWSVGLASNEQFF.

The V gene is TRBV11-2, the J gene TRBJ1-2; 9 bases map to TRBD1. The CDR3 is 14 residues long. Germline V lookup: CDR1 SGHAT, CDR2 FQNNGV. With 1 base clipped from V and 4 bases from J, the junction kept 1 base outside the gene matches. The CDR3 nucleotides read TGTGCCAGCAGCTTAGGGACAGGGGCCTATGGCTACACCTTC. This encodes CASSLGTGAYGYTF.

The V and J genes are TRBV20-1 and TRBJ2-7; D unresolved. The CDR3 length is 11 residues. Germline CDR1 reads DFQATT; CDR2 reads SNEGSKA (reference sequence). Trimming took off 4 bases at V and 7 bases at J, with 11 bases between the two ends. The CDR3 spells CSAIEPGEQYF. CDR3 DNA sequence: TGCAGTGCTATCGAACCCGGGGAGCAGTACTTC.

J is TRBJ1-2 and V is TRBV5-1; 9 nucleotides match TRBD1. This CDR3 comprises 16 residues. V was clipped by 0 bases and J by 7 bases; unmatched bases: 10. Germline CDR1 is SGHRS and CDR2 is YFSETQ. CDR3 sequence (DNA): TGCGCCAGCAGCTTGGATTGGGACAGGGTTGCATCTGGCTACACCTTC. Its protein is CASSLDWDRVASGYTF. The full variable domain, rest sourced from reference TRBV5-1 and TRBJ1-2, is KAGVTQTPRYLIKTRGQQVTLSCSPISGHRSVSWYQQTPGQGLQFLFEYFSETQRNKGNFPGRFSGRQFSNSRSEMNVSTLELGDSALYLCASSLDWDRVASGYTFGSGTRLTVV.

This clone occurred a few times. V usage is TRBV19 and J usage is TRBJ2-6, with 7 bases identical to TRBD1. The CDR3 has 18 residues. Germline V gene sequence: CDR1 LNHDA, CDR2 SQIVND (reference sequence). J was trimmed by 1 base and V by 9 bases; bases with no gene match: 15. The CDR3 bases are TGTGCCAGCCAGATCCCCAGGCAGGGGGTATCTGGGGCCAACGTCCTGACTTTC. Translated, it gives CASQIPRQGVSGANVLTF.

This clone came up once. V gene TRBV4-3 combines with J gene TRBJ1-3; D not resolved. The CDR3 covers 14 residues. Trimming removed 1 base at V and 4 bases at J, with 8 bases between. From germline, CDR1 is LGHNA and CDR2 YSLEER. The CDR3 loop reads CASSQGVQGNTIYF. As DNA, the CDR3 is TGCGCCAGCAGCCAAGGAGTACAGGGAAACACCATATATTTT.

This sequence joins TRBV5-4 and TRBJ1-1, with TRBD1 identical over 8 bases. After removal of 3 bases from V and 5 bases from J, the junction contained 12 bases not matched to a gene. CDR3 size: 16 residues. Germline loops: CDR1 SGHNT, CDR2 YYREEE (reference sequence). CDR3 in DNA: TGTGCCAGCAGCTGGGCTGGCGGACAGGGAAGGACTGAAGCTTTCTTT. It encodes CASSWAGGQGRTEAFF.

The gene calls are TRBV6-6 and TRBJ2-5, with 12 bases fitting TRBD2. CDR3 length equals 14 residues. Trimming removed 7 bases from V and 3 bases from J; junction bases left unmatched: 3. The V gene's germline CDR1 is MNHNY and CDR2 SVGAGI (reference sequence). DNA for the CDR3: TGTGCCAGCACCCCTAGCGGGAGGGAAGAGACCCAGTACTTC. Protein product: CASTPSGREETQYF.

The chain has TRBV5-5 and TRBJ1-3; 7 bases align to TRBD1. The CDR3 contains 18 residues. Germline V gives CDR1 SGHKS, CDR2 YYEKEE (reference sequence). The V segment lost 4 bases and the J segment 1 base; nucleotides outside the gene matches: 14. The CDR3 spells CASSLSTGNSYSGNTIYF. The CDR3 coding sequence is TGTGCCAGCAGCCTTTCGACAGGGAACAGTTATTCTGGAAACACCATATATTTT.

The rearrangement joins TRBV7-9 to TRBJ2-2; weak D call: TRBD1 (5 bases). CDR3 length: 15 amino acids. The germline V gene has CDR1 SEHNR and CDR2 FQNEAQ (reference sequence). V lost 5 bases and J 7 bases, leaving 17 bases between the germline ends. The CDR3 bases are TGTGCCAGCAGCCCTCCCGGACCGACAGTCGGGGAGCTGTTTTTT. This encodes CASSPPGPTVGELFF. Together with reference TRBV7-9 and TRBJ2-2, the CDR3 gives the full variable domain: DTGVSQNPRHKITKRGQNVTFRCDPISEHNRLYWYRQTLGQGPEFLTYFQNEAQLEKSRLLSDRFSAERPKGSFSTLEIQRTEQGDSAMYLCASSPPGPTVGELFFGEGSRLTVL.

This chain links TRBV27 with TRBJ2-3; D unclear. Trimming shortened V by 6 bases and J by 5 bases, and 9 bases separated the two germline ends. CDR1 and CDR2 from the germline V gene are MNHEY and SMNVEV (reference sequence). This CDR3 has 12 amino acids. The CDR3 region has the DNA TGTGCCAGCAGCCTGAGTGGAGATACGCAGTATTTT. It specifies CASSLSGDTQYF.

This chain uses TRBV5-4 with TRBJ2-2; 8 nucleotides agree with TRBD1. Germline-derived CDR1 and CDR2 are SGHNT and YYREEE (reference sequence). The CDR3 length is 15 residues. Unmatched junction bases numbered 8, after V lost 2 bases and J lost 8 bases. CDR3 protein: CASSFGTGPSGELFF. DNA for the CDR3: TGTGCCAGCAGCTTTGGGACAGGACCCTCGGGGGAGCTGTTTTTT.